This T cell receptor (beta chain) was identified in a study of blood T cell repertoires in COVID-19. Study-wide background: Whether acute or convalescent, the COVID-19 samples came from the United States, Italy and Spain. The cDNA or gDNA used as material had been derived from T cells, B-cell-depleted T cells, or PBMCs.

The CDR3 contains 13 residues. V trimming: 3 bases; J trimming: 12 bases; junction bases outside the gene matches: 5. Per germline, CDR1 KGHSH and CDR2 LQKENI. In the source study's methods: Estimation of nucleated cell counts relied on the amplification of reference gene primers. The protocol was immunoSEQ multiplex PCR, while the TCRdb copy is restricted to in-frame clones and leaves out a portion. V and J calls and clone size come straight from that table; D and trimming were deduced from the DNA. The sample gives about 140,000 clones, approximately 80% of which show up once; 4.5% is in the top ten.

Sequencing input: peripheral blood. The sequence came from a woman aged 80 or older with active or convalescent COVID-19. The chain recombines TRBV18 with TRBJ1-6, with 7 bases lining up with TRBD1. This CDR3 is CASSPTRGVPLHF. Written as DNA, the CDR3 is TGTGCCAGCTCACCGACCAGGGGGGTACCCCTCCACTTT.